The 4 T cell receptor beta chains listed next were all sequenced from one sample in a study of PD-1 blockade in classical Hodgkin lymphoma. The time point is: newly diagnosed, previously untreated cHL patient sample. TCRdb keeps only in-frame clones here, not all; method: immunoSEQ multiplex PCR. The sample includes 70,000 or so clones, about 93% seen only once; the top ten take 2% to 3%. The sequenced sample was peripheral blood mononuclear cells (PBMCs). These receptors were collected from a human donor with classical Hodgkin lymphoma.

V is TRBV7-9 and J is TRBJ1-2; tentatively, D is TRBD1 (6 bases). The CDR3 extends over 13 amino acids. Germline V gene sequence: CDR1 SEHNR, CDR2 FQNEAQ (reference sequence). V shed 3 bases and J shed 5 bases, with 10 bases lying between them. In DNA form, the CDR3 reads TGTGCCAGCAGCTTGACAGGAGGGTATGGCTACACCTTC. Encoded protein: CASSLTGGYGYTF.

In nucleotides, the CDR3 is TGTGCCAGCAGCGTAGAAGGGGACAGACAAGAGACCCAGTACTTC. It specifies CASSVEGDRQETQYF. The chain joins TRBV9 to TRBJ2-5, with 7 nucleotides matching TRBD1. The germline V gene has CDR1 SGDLS and CDR2 YYNGEE. This CDR3 has 15 residues. The trim removed 0 bases at V and 2 bases at J, leaving 4 bases unmatched.

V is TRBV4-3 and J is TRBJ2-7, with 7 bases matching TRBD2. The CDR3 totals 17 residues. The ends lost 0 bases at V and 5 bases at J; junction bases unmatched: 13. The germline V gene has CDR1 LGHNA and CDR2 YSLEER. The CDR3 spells CASSQDLIRRERNEQYF. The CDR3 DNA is TGCGCCAGCAGCCAAGATCTTATTAGGCGGGAGAGGAACGAGCAGTACTTC.

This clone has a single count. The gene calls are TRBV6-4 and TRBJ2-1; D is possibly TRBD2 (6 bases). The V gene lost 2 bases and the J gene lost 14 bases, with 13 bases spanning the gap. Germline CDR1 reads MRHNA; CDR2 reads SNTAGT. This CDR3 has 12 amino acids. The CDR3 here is CASSDRLGRKFF. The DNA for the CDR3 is TGTGCCAGCAGTGACAGGCTAGGGAGGAAGTTCTTC.